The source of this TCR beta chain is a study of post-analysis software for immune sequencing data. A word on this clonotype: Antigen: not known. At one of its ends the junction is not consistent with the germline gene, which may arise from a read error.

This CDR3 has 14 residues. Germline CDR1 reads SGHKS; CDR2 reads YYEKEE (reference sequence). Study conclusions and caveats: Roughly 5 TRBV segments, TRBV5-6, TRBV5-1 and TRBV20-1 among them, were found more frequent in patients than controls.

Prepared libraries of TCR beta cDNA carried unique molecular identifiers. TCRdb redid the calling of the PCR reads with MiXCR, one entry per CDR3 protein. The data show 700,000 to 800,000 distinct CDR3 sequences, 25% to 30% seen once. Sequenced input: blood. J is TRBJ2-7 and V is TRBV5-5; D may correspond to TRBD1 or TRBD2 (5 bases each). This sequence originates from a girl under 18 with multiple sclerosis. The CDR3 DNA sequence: TGTGCCAGCAGCCTCCTAGGTGGGACCTACAAGCAGTACTTC. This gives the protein CASSLLGGTYKQYF. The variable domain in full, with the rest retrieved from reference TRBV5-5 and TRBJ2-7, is DAGVTQSPTHLIKTRGQQVTLRCSPISGHKSVSWYQQVLGQGPQFIFQYYEKEERGRGNFPDRFSARQFPNYSSELNVNALLLGDSALYLCASSLLGGTYKQYFGPGTRLTVT.